A single sample is the source of the 22 T cell receptor beta chains below, sequenced in a study of blood T cell repertoires in COVID-19. Repertoires were generated with immunoSEQ multiplex PCR, while TCRdb's copy carries only in-frame clones and drops some. Of under 300,000 clones in the sample, under 85% were seen once. What was sequenced was peripheral blood. The receptor source for this set is a woman aged 40 to 50 with active or convalescent COVID-19.

This clone was seen once. The chain recombines TRBV6-5 with TRBJ2-7, with D possibly TRBD1 on 6 matching bases. Per germline, CDR1 MNHEY and CDR2 SVGAGI. Trimming shortened V by 11 bases and J by 0 bases, and 14 bases separated the two germline ends. The CDR3 sequence is 13 residues long. CDR3 sequence reads: CASQGPSSYEQYV. The DNA of the CDR3 is TGTGCCTCGCAGGGGCCGAGCTCCTACGAGCAGTACGTC.

The chain recombines TRBV5-6 with TRBJ1-6; the match to TRBD1 covers 7 bases. Trimming at V came to 1 base and at J to 6 bases, leaving 7 bases not matched to a gene. This CDR3 is built from 16 residues. CDR1 and CDR2 (germline): SGHDT, YYEEEE. Here the CDR3 DNA reads TGTGCCAGCAGCTTGCAGCGGCCAGGGGGTAATTCACCCCTCCACTTT. Protein: CASSLQRPGGNSPLHF.

This clone was seen a handful of times. The V and J genes are TRBV9 and TRBJ2-6; 13 nucleotides agree with TRBD2. This CDR3 has 18 amino acids. Germline values: CDR1 SGDLS, CDR2 YYNGEE. The trim removed 6 bases at V and 2 bases at J, leaving 8 bases unmatched. The CDR3: CASTRTSGGAAGANVLTF. The CDR3 nucleotides are TGTGCCAGCACACGAACTAGCGGGGGGGCCGCTGGGGCCAACGTCCTGACTTTC.

This clone has more than one count but fewer than ten. V usage is TRBV4-1 and J usage is TRBJ1-6, with a tentative D call TRBD1 (6 bases). This CDR3 is 15 amino acids long. Germline V gives CDR1 MGHRA, CDR2 YSYEKL. The V end lost 0 bases, the J end lost 7 bases, and 10 bases lay between the germline ends. CDR3 nucleotide sequence: TGCGCCAGCAGCCAAGATGACCAGGGGAATTCACCCCTCCACTTT. It yields the protein CASSQDDQGNSPLHF.

The V call is TRBV3-1 (or the pseudogene TRBV3-2), the J call TRBJ1-2, with 7 bases identical to TRBD1. The CDR3 has 14 residues. V gave up 2 bases and J gave up 4 bases; unmatched junction bases: 4. The V gene's germline CDR1 is LGHDT and CDR2 YNNKEL (reference sequence). The CDR3 DNA reads TGTGCCAGCAGCCAAACAGGGGTGGCCTATGGCTACACCTTC. It yields the protein CASSQTGVAYGYTF.

This clone was seen many times. This chain connects TRBV5-1 to TRBJ1-2; a weak D match, TRBD1 (5 bases). Germline CDR1 and CDR2: SGHRS and YFSETQ. CDR3 length equals 13 residues. The germline V and J ends were trimmed by 4 bases and 4 bases, with 11 bases remaining between them. This chain's CDR3 is CASSPDTIYGYTF. CDR3 coding DNA: TGCGCCAGCAGCCCGGACACGATCTATGGCTACACCTTC.

This chain uses TRBV29-1 with TRBJ2-2; possibly TRBD1 for D (6 bases). Germline values: CDR1 SQVTM, CDR2 ANQGSEA. CDR3 length: 13 residues. V dropped 5 bases and J dropped 7 bases, with 14 bases sitting between them. The CDR3 sequence: CSVSRGSGGELFF. The DNA of the CDR3 is TGCAGCGTTTCAAGGGGGTCTGGCGGGGAGCTGTTTTTT.

The CDR3 coding sequence is TGTGCCAGCAGTCCTGGGAGGGCATATACGCAGTATTTT. Its translation is CASSPGRAYTQYF. The V call is TRBV11-1, the J call TRBJ2-3; TRBD2 matches 7 bases. V lost 6 bases, J lost 7 bases, and 7 bases stayed unmatched. CDR1 SGHAT and CDR2 FQDESV come from the germline V gene (reference sequence). The CDR3 is 13 amino acids.

This chain joins TRBV5-4 and TRBJ2-1; 10 nucleotides agree with TRBD2. The J segment lost 7 bases and the V segment lost 2 bases, leaving 12 bases of the junction unmatched. The CDR3 is made up of 17 amino acids. CDR1 and CDR2 (germline): SGHNT, YYREEE (reference sequence). Here the CDR3 reads CASSFLAGDHPTNEQFF. Here the CDR3 DNA reads TGTGCCAGCAGCTTCCTAGCGGGGGACCACCCTACAAATGAGCAGTTCTTC.

This chain uses TRBV13 with TRBJ2-7; possibly TRBD2 for D (5 bases). CDR1 is PRHDT, CDR2 FYEKMQ, per germline (reference sequence). The CDR3 loop spans 14 amino acids. V was clipped by 10 bases and J by 0 bases, with 16 bases between them. Here the CDR3 reads CATRKAGSSYEQYF. The CDR3 DNA reads as TGTGCCACACGGAAGGCGGGTTCCTCCTACGAGCAGTACTTC.

The chain joins TRBV10-3 to TRBJ2-1; possible D gene TRBD1, 6 bases. In germline, CDR1 is ENHRY, CDR2 SYGVKD. CDR3 length: 15 amino acids. Trimming took off 7 bases at V and 3 bases at J, with 16 bases between the two ends. The CDR3 is CAINGGQGNYNEQFF. CDR3 nucleotide sequence: TGTGCCATCAATGGCGGGCAGGGGAACTACAATGAGCAGTTCTTC.

The chain couples TRBV7-3 to TRBJ1-1; tentatively, D is TRBD1 (6 bases). The CDR3 runs 13 residues. V was shortened by 5 bases and J by 11 bases, with 18 bases between the two germline ends. The V gene's germline CDR1 is SGHTA and CDR2 FQGTGA. The CDR3, as DNA: TGTGCCAGCAGCCTAATGAGGGGGGGAGATGCTTTCTTT. This encodes CASSLMRGGDAFF.

The chain couples TRBV6-1 to TRBJ2-7; tentatively, D is TRBD1 (5 bases). Germline CDR1 and CDR2: MNHNS and SASEGT. V was cut by 1 base and J by 4 bases, with 8 bases left in between. This CDR3 has 13 residues. The CDR3 DNA is TGTGCCAGCAGTGAAGGGACAAAATACGAGCAGTACGTC. This codes for CASSEGTKYEQYV.

J is TRBJ1-2 and V is TRBV11-2; a weak D match, TRBD1 (6 bases). CDR1 SGHAT and CDR2 FQNNGV come from the germline V gene. The CDR3 totals 13 residues. Trimming shortened V by 5 bases and J by 5 bases, and 12 bases separated the two germline ends. Written as DNA, the CDR3 is TGTGCCAGCAGCCAGGGGCAGGGGTATGGCTACACCTTC. Protein: CASSQGQGYGYTF.

This clone was counted only a few times. The chain carries TRBV7-8 and TRBJ1-1, with 12 positions matching TRBD1. The CDR3 is 18 amino acids. Per germline, CDR1 SGHVS and CDR2 FQNEAQ. The J segment lost 3 bases and the V segment lost 0 bases, leaving 8 bases of the junction unmatched. The CDR3 region is CASSLAPGQGAAHTEAFF. The CDR3 DNA sequence: TGTGCCAGCAGCTTAGCACCGGGACAGGGGGCTGCTCACACTGAAGCTTTCTTT.

The chain carries TRBV6-1 and TRBJ1-4; 7 bases map to TRBD1. Trimming at V came to 2 bases and at J to 8 bases, leaving 14 bases not matched to a gene. The CDR3 is made up of 17 amino acids. Germline V CDR1 and CDR2: MNHNS, SASEGT. The CDR3 DNA reads as TGTGCCAGCAGTGAATTGGGGCAGACAGGGTCGGGGGAAAAACTGTTTTTT. Protein product: CASSELGQTGSGEKLFF.

The table lists this clone with a few counts. This chain uses TRBV5-1 with TRBJ2-1; possible D gene TRBD2, 6 bases. The germline gives CDR1 SGHRS, CDR2 YFSETQ. Trimming left V 4 bases short and J 5 bases short, with 10 bases between. This CDR3 has 13 amino acids. The CDR3 DNA reads TGCGCCAGCAGCGGGGGACTTCACAATGAGCAGTTCTTC. It yields the protein CASSGGLHNEQFF.

In regard to this clone: The junction shows a germline mismatch at one end, possibly a read error. The chain links TRBV28 to TRBJ1-6; D remains unclear. Germline loops: CDR1 MDHEN, CDR2 SYDVKM. The CDR3 has 14 residues. In DNA form, the CDR3 reads TGTGCCAGCAGTTTATGGTCCTCTAATTCACCCCTCCACTTT. Translated, it gives CASSLWSSNSPLHF.

CDR3 loop: CASSPGGGAPLGYGYTF. The CDR3 DNA reads as TGCGCCAGCAGCCCCGGGGGAGGGGCCCCGTTAGGGTATGGCTACACCTTC. The genes are TRBV5-1 and TRBJ1-2, with a weak D call TRBD1 (5 bases). Germline assignment: CDR1 SGHRS and CDR2 YFSETQ. Trimming removed 4 bases at V and 5 bases at J, with 24 bases between. The CDR3 has 17 amino acids.

The chain combines TRBV7-9 with TRBJ2-2; 10 bases match TRBD1. With V trimmed by 5 bases and J by 4 bases, 7 bases remained unmatched. Germline V gene sequence: CDR1 SEHNR, CDR2 FQNEAQ (reference sequence). This CDR3 has 16 amino acids. CDR3 sequence reads: CASSPRQGAGTGELFF. DNA of the CDR3: TGTGCCAGCAGCCCCCGACAGGGGGCGGGCACCGGGGAGCTGTTTTTT.

The chain carries TRBV5-1 and TRBJ1-5; 8 nucleotides match TRBD1. The V segment lost 0 bases and the J segment 8 bases; nucleotides outside the gene matches: 7. CDR1 is SGHRS, CDR2 YFSETQ, per germline. The CDR3 is 15 amino acids. The CDR3 DNA is TGCGCCAGCAGCTTGGGGCAGGGGGCTAGTGAGCCCCAGCATTTT. It encodes CASSLGQGASEPQHF.

J is TRBJ1-1 and V is TRBV15; D not certain. CDR1 LNHNV and CDR2 YYDKDF come from the germline V gene (reference sequence). The CDR3 extends over 15 amino acids. V was trimmed by 0 bases and J by 1 base, leaving 9 bases between them. In DNA form, the CDR3 reads TGTGCCACCAGCAGAGACCGGGGTTGGAACACTGAAGCTTTCTTT. It encodes CATSRDRGWNTEAFF. Full variable domain (outside the CDR3, taken from reference TRBV15 and TRBJ1-1): DAMVIQNPRYQVTQFGKPVTLSCSQTLNHNVMYWYQQKSSQAPKLLFHYYDKDFNNEADTPDNFQSRRPNTSFCFLDIRSPGLGDTAMYLCATSRDRGWNTEAFFGQGTRLTVV.